The 13 T cell receptor beta chains reported below all come from one sample, sequenced in a study of metastatic and nonmetastatic thyroid tumors. Patients had received no treatment of any kind before thyroid surgery. TCRdb reanalyzed the PCR reads via MiXCR. Of some 83,000 clones listed, about an eighth are singletons. Sequenced input: tumor tissue. These receptors all stem from a female donor with papillary thyroid cancer or a benign thyroid nodule (not recorded which). Some clones in this sample may be carry-over from other donors' samples.

This clone has ten or more counts. This chain uses TRBV11-3 with TRBJ2-7; TRBD1 matches 10 bases. The CDR3 length is 16 residues. The germline gives CDR1 SGHNT, CDR2 YENEEA. The V and J ends lost 0 bases and 3 bases, in that order; junction bases with no gene match: 5. Here the CDR3 DNA reads TGTGCCAGCAGCTTAGAGGGGACAGGGGTGCTCTACGAGCAGTACTTC. Translation: CASSLEGTGVLYEQYF.

Comments on this clone: A read error is possible here, since a much larger clone lies one base away. The gene calls are TRBV4-1 and TRBJ2-3, with a weak D call TRBD1 (6 bases). The CDR3 runs to 15 residues. Germline V gene sequence: CDR1 MGHRA, CDR2 YSYEKL. CDR3 region: CACSFTGLSTDTQYF. Written as DNA, the CDR3 is TGCGCCTGCAGCTTTACAGGGCTGAGCACAGATACGCAGTATTTT.

This clone has a count of ten or more. The chain links TRBV3-1 to TRBJ2-3; D call uncertain. Trimming took 1 base from V and 4 from J, leaving 0 bases between them. The length of the CDR3 is 11 residues. CDR1 is LGHDT and CDR2 is YNNKEL in the germline V gene (reference sequence). The CDR3 region is CASSQADTQYF. CDR3 DNA: TGTGCCAGCAGCCAAGCAGATACGCAGTATTTT.

This clone was recorded at least ten times. This sequence joins TRBV11-3 and TRBJ2-7, with D perhaps TRBD2 (5 bases). Trimming cost V 8 bases and J 7 bases, with 21 bases left between them. CDR1 is SGHNT and CDR2 is YENEEA in the germline V gene. The CDR3 covers 14 residues. CDR3 bases: TGTGCCAGCTCCTCCAGTACGGCCGGGGATGAGCAGTACTTC. This translates into CASSSSTAGDEQYF.

J is TRBJ1-1 and V is TRBV7-9; D is uncertain. CDR1 and CDR2 (germline): SEHNR, FQNEAQ (reference sequence). This CDR3 region has 13 residues. Trimming shortened V by 3 bases and J by 1 base, and 6 bases separated the two germline ends. The CDR3 coding sequence is TGTGCCAGCAGCTTTACCCAGAACACTGAAGCTTTCTTT. As protein: CASSFTQNTEAFF.

This clone was recorded many times. The rearrangement uses TRBV7-9 and TRBJ2-7; perhaps TRBD2 as D (6 bases). The CDR3 has 15 amino acids. V was shortened by 0 bases and J by 0 bases, with 9 bases between the two germline ends. The germline gives CDR1 SEHNR, CDR2 FQNEAQ (reference sequence). This CDR3 reads CASSLAEGLSYEQYF. CDR3 DNA: TGTGCCAGCAGCTTAGCGGAGGGTCTCTCCTACGAGCAGTACTTC. Looking up the rest from reference TRBV7-9 and TRBJ2-7 gives the full variable domain: DTGVSQNPRHKITKRGQNVTFRCDPISEHNRLYWYRQTLGQGPEFLTYFQNEAQLEKSRLLSDRFSAERPKGSFSTLEIQRTEQGDSAMYLCASSLAEGLSYEQYFGPGTRLTVT.

This rearrangement joins TRBV3-1 to TRBJ2-6; D unclear. CDR1 and CDR2 from the germline V gene are LGHDT and YNNKEL (reference sequence). Trimming pared 1 base from V and 5 bases from J, leaving 6 bases between. The CDR3 sequence is 14 residues long. This CDR3 reads CASSQGLRANVLTF. The CDR3 nucleotides read TGTGCCAGCAGCCAAGGCCTCCGGGCCAACGTCCTGACTTTC.

This clone has ten or more counts. The chain joins TRBV7-8 to TRBJ2-1; no firm D call. The CDR3 spans 14 residues. Germline CDR1 reads SGHVS; CDR2 reads FQNEAQ. The V and J ends lost 4 bases and 8 bases respectively, with 15 bases between them. The CDR3 coding sequence is TGTGCCAGCAGCTCCATCACTTTCTCTTATGAGCAGTTCTTC. Translation: CASSSITFSYEQFF.

On this clone: This clone may be a read error of a much larger clone one base away. Given the absence of the conserved phenylalanine or tryptophan at the CDR3 end, a read error is likely. This chain uses TRBV19 with TRBJ1-1; possibly TRBD1 for D (6 bases). The CDR3 consists of 14 residues. The V and J ends lost 6 bases and 1 base respectively, with 12 bases between them. Germline V gene data show CDR1 as LNHDA and CDR2 as SQIVND (reference sequence). CDR3: CASRMTGSNTEAFL. For the CDR3, the DNA is TGTGCCAGTAGGATGACAGGATCGAACACTGAAGCTTTCCTT.

This clone was counted many times. The V call is TRBV5-1, the J call TRBJ1-2; unclear D gene. Germline V gene lookup returns CDR1 SGHRS and CDR2 YFSETQ. Trimming cost V 0 bases and J 7 bases, with 10 bases left between them. This CDR3 has 13 residues. The CDR3 is CASSLEGVGGYTF. The CDR3 DNA sequence: TGCGCCAGCAGCTTGGAAGGTGTGGGTGGCTACACCTTC.

This clone has a count of ten or more. The rearrangement joins TRBV15 to TRBJ1-5, with 8 bases matching TRBD1. The CDR3 runs 13 residues. Per the germline V gene, CDR1 is LNHNV and CDR2 is YYDKDF (reference sequence). After removal of 5 bases from V and 7 bases from J, the junction contained 4 bases not matched to a gene. The CDR3 sequence is CATSSWTGQPQHF. As DNA, the CDR3 is TGTGCCACCAGCTCCTGGACAGGGCAGCCCCAGCATTTT. Combining the CDR3 with reference TRBV15 and TRBJ1-5 gives the whole variable domain DAMVIQNPRYQVTQFGKPVTLSCSQTLNHNVMYWYQQKSSQAPKLLFHYYDKDFNNEADTPDNFQSRRPNTSFCFLDIRSPGLGDTAMYLCATSSWTGQPQHFGDGTRLSIL.

At least ten counts were recorded for this clone. J is TRBJ1-4 and V is TRBV3-1; D is uncertain. The CDR3 is made up of 14 amino acids. Trimming removed 3 bases from V and 8 bases from J, with 13 bases in between. Per the germline V gene, CDR1 is LGHDT and CDR2 is YNNKEL (reference sequence). The CDR3 region has the DNA TGTGCCAGCAGCCACGCGGTAAGAGGAGAAAAACTGTTTTTT. Encoded protein: CASSHAVRGEKLFF. The variable domain in full, completed from reference TRBV3-1 and TRBJ1-4, reads DTAVSQTPKYLVTQMGNDKSIKCEQNLGHDTMYWYKQDSKKFLKIMFSYNNKELIINETVPNRFSPKSPDKAHLNLHINSLELGDSAVYFCASSHAVRGEKLFFGSGTQLSVL.

This clone was found a few times. This may be a read error: a much more frequent sequence differs by one nucleotide. The rearrangement uses TRBV6-1 and TRBJ2-2; 10 bases are shared with TRBD2. The CDR3 sequence is 15 residues long. CDR1 MNHNS and CDR2 SASEGT come from the germline V gene. The CDR3 region is CATGRLAGATGEPFF. In DNA, the CDR3 is TGTGCCACAGGGAGGCTAGCGGGAGCGACCGGGGAGCCGTTTTTT.